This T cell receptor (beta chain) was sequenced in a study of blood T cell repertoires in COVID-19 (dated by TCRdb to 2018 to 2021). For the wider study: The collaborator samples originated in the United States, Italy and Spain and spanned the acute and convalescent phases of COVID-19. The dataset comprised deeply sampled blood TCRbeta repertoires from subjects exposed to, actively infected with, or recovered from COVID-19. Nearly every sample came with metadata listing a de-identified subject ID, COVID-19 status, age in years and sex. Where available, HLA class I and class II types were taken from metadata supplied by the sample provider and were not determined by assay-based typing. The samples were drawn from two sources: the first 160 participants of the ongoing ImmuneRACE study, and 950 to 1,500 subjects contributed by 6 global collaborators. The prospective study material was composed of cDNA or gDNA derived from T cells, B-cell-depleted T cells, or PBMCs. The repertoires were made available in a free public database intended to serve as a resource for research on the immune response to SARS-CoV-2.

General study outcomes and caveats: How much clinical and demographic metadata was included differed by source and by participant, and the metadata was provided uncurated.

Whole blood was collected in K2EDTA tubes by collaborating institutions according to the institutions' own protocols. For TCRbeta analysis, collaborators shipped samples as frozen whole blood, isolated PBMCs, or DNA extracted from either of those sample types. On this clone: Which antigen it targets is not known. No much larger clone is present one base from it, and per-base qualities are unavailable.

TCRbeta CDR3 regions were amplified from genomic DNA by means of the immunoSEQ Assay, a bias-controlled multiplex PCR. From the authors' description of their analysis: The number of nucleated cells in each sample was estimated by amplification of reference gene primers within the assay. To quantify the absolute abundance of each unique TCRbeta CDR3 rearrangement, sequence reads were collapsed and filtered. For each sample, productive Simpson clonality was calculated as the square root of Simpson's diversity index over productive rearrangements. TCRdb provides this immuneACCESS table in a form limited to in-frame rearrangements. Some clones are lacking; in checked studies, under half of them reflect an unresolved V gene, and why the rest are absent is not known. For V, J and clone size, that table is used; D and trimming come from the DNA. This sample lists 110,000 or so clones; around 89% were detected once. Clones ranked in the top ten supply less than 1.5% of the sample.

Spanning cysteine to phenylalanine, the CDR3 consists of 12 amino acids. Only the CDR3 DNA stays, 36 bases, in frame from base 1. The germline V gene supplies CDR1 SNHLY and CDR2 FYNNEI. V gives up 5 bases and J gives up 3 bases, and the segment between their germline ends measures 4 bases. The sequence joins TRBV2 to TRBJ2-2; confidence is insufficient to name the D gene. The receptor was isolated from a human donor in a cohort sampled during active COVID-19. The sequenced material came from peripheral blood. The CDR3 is CASSLYTGELFF. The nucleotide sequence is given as TGTGCCAGCAGTCTATACACCGGGGAGCTGTTTTTT. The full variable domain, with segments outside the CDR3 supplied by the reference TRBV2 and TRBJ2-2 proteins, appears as EPEVTQTPSHQVTQMGQEVILRCVPISNHLYFYWYRQILGQKVEFLVSFYNNEISEKSEIFDDQFSVERPDGSNFTLKIRSTKLEDSAMYFCASSLYTGELFFGEGSRLTVL.